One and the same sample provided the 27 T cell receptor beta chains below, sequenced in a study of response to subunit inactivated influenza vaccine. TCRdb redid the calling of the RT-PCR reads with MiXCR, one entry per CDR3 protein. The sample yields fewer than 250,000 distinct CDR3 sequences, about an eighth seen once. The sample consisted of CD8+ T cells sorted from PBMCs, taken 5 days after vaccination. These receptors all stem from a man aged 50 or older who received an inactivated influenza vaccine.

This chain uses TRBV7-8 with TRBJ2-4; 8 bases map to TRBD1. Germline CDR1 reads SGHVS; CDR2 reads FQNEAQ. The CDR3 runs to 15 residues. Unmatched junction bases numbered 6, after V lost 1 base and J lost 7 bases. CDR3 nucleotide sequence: TGTGCCAGCAGCTTAGGGACAGGGCAAGAGAACATTCAGTACTTC. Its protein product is CASSLGTGQENIQYF.

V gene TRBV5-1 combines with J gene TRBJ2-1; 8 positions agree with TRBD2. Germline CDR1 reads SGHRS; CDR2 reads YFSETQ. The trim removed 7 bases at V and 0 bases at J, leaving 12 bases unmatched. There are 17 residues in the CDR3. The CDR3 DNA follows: TGCGCCAGCTCGGGAGGTAGCGGGACTAGCTCCTACAATGAGCAGTTCTTC. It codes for CASSGGSGTSSYNEQFF.

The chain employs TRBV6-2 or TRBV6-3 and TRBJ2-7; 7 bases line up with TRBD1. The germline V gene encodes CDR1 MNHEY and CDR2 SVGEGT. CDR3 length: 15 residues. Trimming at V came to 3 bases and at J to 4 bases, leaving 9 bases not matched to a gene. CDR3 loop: CASSYREQGPYEQYF. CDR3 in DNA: TGTGCCAGCAGTTATCGGGAACAGGGGCCTTACGAGCAGTACTTC.

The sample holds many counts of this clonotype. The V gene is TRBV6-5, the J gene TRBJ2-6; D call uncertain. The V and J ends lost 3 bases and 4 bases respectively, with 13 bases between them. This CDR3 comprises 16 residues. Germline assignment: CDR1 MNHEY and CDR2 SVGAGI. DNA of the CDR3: TGTGCCAGCAGTTATTCCGTGTCAGTCGGGGCCAACGTCCTGACTTTC. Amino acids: CASSYSVSVGANVLTF.

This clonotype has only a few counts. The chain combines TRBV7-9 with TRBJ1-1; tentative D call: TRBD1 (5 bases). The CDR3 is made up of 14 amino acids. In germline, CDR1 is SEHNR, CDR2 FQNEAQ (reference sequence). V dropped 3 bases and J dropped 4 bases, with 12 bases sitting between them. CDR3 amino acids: CASSLEDGGTEAFF. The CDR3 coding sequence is TGTGCCAGCAGCTTGGAGGACGGGGGCACTGAAGCTTTCTTT.

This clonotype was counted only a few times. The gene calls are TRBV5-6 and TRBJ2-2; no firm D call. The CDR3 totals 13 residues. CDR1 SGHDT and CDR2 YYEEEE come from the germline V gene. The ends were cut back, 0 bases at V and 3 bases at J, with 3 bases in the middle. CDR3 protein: CASSLEYTGELFF. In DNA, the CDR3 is TGTGCCAGCAGCTTGGAATACACCGGGGAGCTGTTTTTT.

DNA of the CDR3: TGTGCCAGCAGCCCCCATAGAGGGGGCAGCAATCAGCCCCAGCATTTT. Its translation is CASSPHRGGSNQPQHF. The J gene is TRBJ1-5, the V gene TRBV3-1; TRBD1 aligns across 7 bases. CDR1 and CDR2 (germline): LGHDT, YNNKEL (reference sequence). J lost 1 base, V lost 4 bases, and 7 bases had no gene match. This CDR3 has 16 residues.

The CDR3 bases are TGTGCCAGCAGCGTAGGAGCGGGAGCGGGAGAGCAGTACTTC. Its translation: CASSVGAGAGEQYF. The J gene is TRBJ2-7, the V gene TRBV9; 8 nucleotides agree with TRBD2. The germline CDR1 and CDR2 sequences are SGDLS and YYNGEE. With V trimmed by 0 bases and J by 7 bases, 6 bases remained unmatched. This CDR3 region has 14 residues.

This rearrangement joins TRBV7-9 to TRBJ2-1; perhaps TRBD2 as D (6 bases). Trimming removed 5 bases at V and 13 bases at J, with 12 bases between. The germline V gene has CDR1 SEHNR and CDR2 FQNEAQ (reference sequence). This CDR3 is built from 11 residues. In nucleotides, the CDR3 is TGTGCCAGCAGCCTGGGACTCACTCAGTTCTTC. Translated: CASSLGLTQFF.

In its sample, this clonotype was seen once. The CDR3 reads CASSFGSILGNEQFF. In nucleotides, the CDR3 is TGTGCCAGCAGCTTTGGTTCAATTTTAGGTAATGAGCAGTTCTTC. The rearrangement uses TRBV11-2 and TRBJ2-1; D ambiguous. Trimming shortened V by 3 bases and J by 7 bases, and 16 bases separated the two germline ends. CDR3 length: 15 residues. Per germline, CDR1 SGHAT and CDR2 FQNNGV.

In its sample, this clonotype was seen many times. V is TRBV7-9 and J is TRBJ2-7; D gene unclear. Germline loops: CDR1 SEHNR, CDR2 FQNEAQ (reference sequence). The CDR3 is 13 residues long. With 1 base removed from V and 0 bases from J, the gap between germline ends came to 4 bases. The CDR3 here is CASSLDFSYEQYF. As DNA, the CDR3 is TGTGCCAGCAGCTTAGATTTCTCCTACGAGCAGTACTTC.

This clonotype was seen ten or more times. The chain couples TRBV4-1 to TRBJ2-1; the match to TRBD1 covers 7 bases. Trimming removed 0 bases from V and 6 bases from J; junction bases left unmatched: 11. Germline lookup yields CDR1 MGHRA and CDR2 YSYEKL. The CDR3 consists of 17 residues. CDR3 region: CASSQDWAGGMGNEQFF. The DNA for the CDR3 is TGCGCCAGCAGCCAAGATTGGGCAGGGGGAATGGGCAATGAGCAGTTCTTC.

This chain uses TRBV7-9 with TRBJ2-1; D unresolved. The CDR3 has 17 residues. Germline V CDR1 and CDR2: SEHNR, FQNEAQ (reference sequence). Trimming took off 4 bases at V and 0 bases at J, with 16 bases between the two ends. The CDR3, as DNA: TGTGCCAGCAGCTCCTCCGACAACCCGAGCTCCTACAATGAGCAGTTCTTC. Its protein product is CASSSSDNPSSYNEQFF.

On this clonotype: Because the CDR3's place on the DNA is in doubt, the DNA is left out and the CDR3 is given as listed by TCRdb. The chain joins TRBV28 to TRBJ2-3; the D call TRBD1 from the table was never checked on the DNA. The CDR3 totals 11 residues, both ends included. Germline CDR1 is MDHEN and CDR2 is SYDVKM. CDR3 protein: CASSFGQGTNF.

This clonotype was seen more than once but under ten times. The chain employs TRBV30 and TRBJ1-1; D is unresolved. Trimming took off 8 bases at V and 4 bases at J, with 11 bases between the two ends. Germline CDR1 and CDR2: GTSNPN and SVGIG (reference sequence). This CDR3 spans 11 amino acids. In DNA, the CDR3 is TGTGCCGGGTCGGGGATCACTGAAGCTTTCTTT. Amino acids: CAGSGITEAFF.

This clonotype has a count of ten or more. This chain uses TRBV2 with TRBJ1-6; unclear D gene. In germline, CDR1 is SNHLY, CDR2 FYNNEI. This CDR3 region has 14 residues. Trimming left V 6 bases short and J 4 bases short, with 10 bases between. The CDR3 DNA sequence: TGTGCCAGCAGCTCCGGACGGTATAATTCACCCCTCCACTTT. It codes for CASSSGRYNSPLHF.

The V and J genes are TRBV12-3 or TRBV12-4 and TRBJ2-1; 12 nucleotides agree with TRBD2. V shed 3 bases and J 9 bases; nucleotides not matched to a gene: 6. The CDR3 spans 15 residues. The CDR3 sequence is CASSFPGLAGGEQFF. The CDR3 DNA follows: TGTGCCAGCAGTTTTCCGGGACTAGCGGGTGGTGAGCAGTTCTTC.

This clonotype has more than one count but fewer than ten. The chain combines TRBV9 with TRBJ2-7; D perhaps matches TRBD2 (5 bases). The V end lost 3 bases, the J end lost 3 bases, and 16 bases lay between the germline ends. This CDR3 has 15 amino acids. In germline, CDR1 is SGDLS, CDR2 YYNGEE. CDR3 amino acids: CASSASGGEGYEQYF. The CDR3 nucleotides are TGTGCCAGCAGCGCCTCGGGCGGAGAGGGCTACGAGCAGTACTTC.

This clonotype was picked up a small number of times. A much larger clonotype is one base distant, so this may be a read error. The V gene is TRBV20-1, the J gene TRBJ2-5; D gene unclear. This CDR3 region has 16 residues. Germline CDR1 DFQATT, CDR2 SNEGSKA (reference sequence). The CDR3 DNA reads TGCTGTGCTAGAGATCTGCTAGGAACAAACCAAGAGACCCAGTACTTC. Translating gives CCARDLLGTNQETQYF.

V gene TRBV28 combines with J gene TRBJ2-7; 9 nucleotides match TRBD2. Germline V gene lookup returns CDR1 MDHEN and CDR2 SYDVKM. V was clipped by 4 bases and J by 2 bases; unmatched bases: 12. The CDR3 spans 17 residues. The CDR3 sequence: CASSSLALAGVPYEQYF. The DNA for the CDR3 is TGTGCCAGCAGTTCCTTGGCATTAGCGGGAGTACCCTACGAGCAGTACTTC.

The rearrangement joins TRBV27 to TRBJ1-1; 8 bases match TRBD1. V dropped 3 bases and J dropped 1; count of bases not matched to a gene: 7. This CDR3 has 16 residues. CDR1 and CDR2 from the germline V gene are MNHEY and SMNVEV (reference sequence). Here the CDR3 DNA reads TGTGCCAGCAGTTTCCGACAGGGGTCCAAGAACACTGAAGCTTTCTTT. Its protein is CASSFRQGSKNTEAFF.

The CDR3 bases are TGTGCCAGCCAGGCAGTCCCAGCTGGCTACACCTTC. Amino acid sequence: CASQAVPAGYTF. J is TRBJ1-2 and V is TRBV5-6; D is uncertain. CDR3 length: 12 amino acids. V was trimmed by 7 bases and J by 7 bases, leaving 14 bases between them. CDR1 is SGHDT and CDR2 is YYEEEE in the germline V gene. Combining the CDR3 with reference TRBV5-6 and TRBJ1-2 gives the whole variable domain DAGVTQSPTHLIKTRGQQVTLRCSPKSGHDTVSWYQQALGQGPQFIFQYYEEEERQRGNFPDRFSGHQFPNYSSELNVNALLLGDSALYLCASQAVPAGYTFGSGTRLTVV.

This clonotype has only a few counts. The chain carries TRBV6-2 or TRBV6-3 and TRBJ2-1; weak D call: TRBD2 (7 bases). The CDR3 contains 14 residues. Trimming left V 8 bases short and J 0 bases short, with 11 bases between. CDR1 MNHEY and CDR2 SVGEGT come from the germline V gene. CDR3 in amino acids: CASSAGASYNEQFF. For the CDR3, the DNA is TGTGCCAGCTCGGCGGGGGCCTCCTACAATGAGCAGTTCTTC.

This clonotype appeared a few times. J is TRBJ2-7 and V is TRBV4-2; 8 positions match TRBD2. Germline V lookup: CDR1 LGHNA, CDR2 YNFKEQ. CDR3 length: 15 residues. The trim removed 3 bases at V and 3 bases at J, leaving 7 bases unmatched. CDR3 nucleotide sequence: TGTGCCAGCAGCCAGAAAGCGGGGGACTTCTACGAGCAGTACTTC. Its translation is CASSQKAGDFYEQYF.

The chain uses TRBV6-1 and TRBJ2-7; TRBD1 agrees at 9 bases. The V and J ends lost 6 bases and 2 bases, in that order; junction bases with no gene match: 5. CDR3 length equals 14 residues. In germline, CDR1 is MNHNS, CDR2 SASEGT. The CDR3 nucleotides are TGTGCCAGCAGGGACAGGGGTTATCCCTACGAGCAGTACTTC. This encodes CASRDRGYPYEQYF.

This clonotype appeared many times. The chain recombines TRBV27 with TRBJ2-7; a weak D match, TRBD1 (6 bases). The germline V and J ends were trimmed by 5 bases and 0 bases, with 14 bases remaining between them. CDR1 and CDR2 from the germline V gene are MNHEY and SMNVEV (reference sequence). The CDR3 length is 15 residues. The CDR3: CASSPTGDLSYEQYF. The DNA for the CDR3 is TGTGCCAGCAGTCCGACAGGCGACCTCTCCTACGAGCAGTACTTC.

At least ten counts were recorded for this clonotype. CDR3 nucleotides: TGTGCCAGCAGCTTAGTGGGGGCCGGGGAGCTGTTTTTT. Translated, it gives CASSLVGAGELFF. V is TRBV7-6 and J is TRBJ2-2; the D call may be TRBD1 or TRBD2 (5 bases each). There are 13 residues in the CDR3. CDR1 is SGHVS and CDR2 is FNYEAQ in the germline V gene. Trimming took off 1 base at V and 6 bases at J, with 6 bases between the two ends. The variable domain in full, with the rest retrieved from reference TRBV7-6 and TRBJ2-2, is GAGVSQSPRYKVTKRGQDVALRCDPISGHVSLYWYRQALGQGPEFLTYFNYEAQQDKSGLPNDRFSAERPEGSISTLTIQRTEQRDSAMYRCASSLVGAGELFFGEGSRLTVL.